Sequencing of this TCR beta chain was carried out in a study of T cells after yellow fever vaccination. TCRdb recomputed calls from the 5' RACE reads with MiXCR, one row per CDR3 protein. The profile covers under 600,000 distinct CDR3 sequences, with just over 20% appearing a single time and about a sixth taken by the ten largest. Specimen: PBMCs, collected roughly 20 days after the first yellow fever vaccination. The source is a man between 18 and 35 years old who received the YFV17D yellow fever vaccine.

CDR3 sequence: CAISELWGTEAFF. The CDR3 bases are TGTGCCATCAGTGAGTTATGGGGCACTGAAGCTTTCTTT. The chain has TRBV10-3 and TRBJ1-1; D gene unclear. The CDR3 contains 13 residues. V lost 1 base and J 4 bases, leaving 7 bases between the germline ends. Germline V lookup: CDR1 ENHRY, CDR2 SYGVKD.